One sample yielded the 3 T cell receptor beta chains listed below, sequenced in a study of blood T cell repertoires in COVID-19. Produced via immunoSEQ multiplex PCR; TCRdb's table is partial and in-frame only. The sample holds more than 45,000 clones, approximately 90% seen once. Sequences were obtained from peripheral blood. These receptor sequences come from a woman aged 55 to 70 with COVID-19, enrolled during active disease.

The chain combines TRBV19 with TRBJ2-7; TRBD1 might be the D (7 bases). This CDR3 contains 16 residues. Trimming removed 4 bases at V and 2 bases at J, with 18 bases between. From germline, CDR1 is LNHDA and CDR2 SQIVND (reference sequence). This CDR3 reads CASSKTGDSSPYEQYF. CDR3 DNA sequence: TGTGCCAGTAGTAAAACAGGGGACTCGTCGCCCTACGAGCAGTACTTC.

This chain links TRBV19 with TRBJ1-1; D uncertain. V lost 3 bases and J 7 bases, leaving 9 bases between the germline ends. CDR1 is LNHDA and CDR2 is SQIVND in the germline V gene (reference sequence). This CDR3 has 12 residues. The CDR3 DNA is TGTGCCAGTAGTATTTCCGGGAGTGAAGCTTTCTTT. This gives the protein CASSISGSEAFF.

The chain couples TRBV7-9 to TRBJ2-2; perhaps TRBD1 as D (5 bases). The V end lost 4 bases, the J end lost 1 base, and 7 bases lay between the germline ends. The CDR3 runs 14 residues. CDR1 SEHNR and CDR2 FQNEAQ come from the germline V gene (reference sequence). The CDR3 nucleotides read TGTGCCAGCAGCTACGGACAGAACACCGGGGAGCTGTTTTTT. Translated: CASSYGQNTGELFF. The full variable domain, in which reference TRBV7-9 and TRBJ2-2 provide the parts outside the CDR3, is DTGVSQNPRHKITKRGQNVTFRCDPISEHNRLYWYRQTLGQGPEFLTYFQNEAQLEKSRLLSDRFSAERPKGSFSTLEIQRTEQGDSAMYLCASSYGQNTGELFFGEGSRLTVL.